This T cell receptor (beta chain) stems from a study of CD8+ T cells in alopecia areata. The ends were cut back, 5 bases at V and 6 bases at J, with 17 bases in the middle. This CDR3 contains 15 residues. The germline V gene has CDR1 MNHEY and CDR2 SMNVEV (reference sequence). This clone was counted between two and nine times. Regarding treatment: oral pan-JAK inhibitor, 5-10 mg twice daily. Sequencing used cDNA as its template, made by extracting RNA and reverse transcribing it. TCRdb keeps only in-frame clones here, not all; method: immunoSEQ multiplex PCR. The profile covers hundreds of thousands of clones, with roughly 66% appearing a single time and more than 1% taken by the ten largest.

The sequence came from a human donor with alopecia areata. V usage is TRBV27 and J usage is TRBJ2-4; no reliable D call. This sample comprised CD4+ T cells sorted from blood, obtained at approximately week 44, from a patient treated with tofacitinib. CDR3 sequence: CASSPPAHRGNIQYF. CDR3 nucleotide sequence: TGTGCCAGCAGTCCTCCGGCCCATCGTGGAAACATTCAGTACTTC.